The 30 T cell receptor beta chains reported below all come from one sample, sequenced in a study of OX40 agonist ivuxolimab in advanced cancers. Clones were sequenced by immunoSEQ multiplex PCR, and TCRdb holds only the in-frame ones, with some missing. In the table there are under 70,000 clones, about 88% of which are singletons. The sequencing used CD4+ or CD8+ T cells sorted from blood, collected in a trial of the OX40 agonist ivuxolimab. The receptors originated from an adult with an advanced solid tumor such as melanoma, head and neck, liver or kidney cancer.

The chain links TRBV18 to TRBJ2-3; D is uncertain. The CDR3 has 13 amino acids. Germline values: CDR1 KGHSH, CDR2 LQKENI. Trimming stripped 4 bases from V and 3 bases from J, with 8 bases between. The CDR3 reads CASSQALTDTQYF. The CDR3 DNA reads TGTGCCAGCTCACAAGCCTTGACAGATACGCAGTATTTT.

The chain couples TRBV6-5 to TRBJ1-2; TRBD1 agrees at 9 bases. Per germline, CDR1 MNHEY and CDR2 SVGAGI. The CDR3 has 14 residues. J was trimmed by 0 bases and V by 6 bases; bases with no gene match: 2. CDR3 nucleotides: TGTGCCAGCAGGCGGGACAGGGCTAACTATGGCTACACCTTC. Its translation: CASRRDRANYGYTF.

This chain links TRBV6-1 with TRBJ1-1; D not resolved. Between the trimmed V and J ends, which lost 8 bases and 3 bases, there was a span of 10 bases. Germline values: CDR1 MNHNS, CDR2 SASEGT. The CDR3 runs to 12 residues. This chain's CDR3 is CASSWEDTEAFF. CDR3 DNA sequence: TGTGCCAGCTCCTGGGAGGACACTGAAGCTTTCTTT.

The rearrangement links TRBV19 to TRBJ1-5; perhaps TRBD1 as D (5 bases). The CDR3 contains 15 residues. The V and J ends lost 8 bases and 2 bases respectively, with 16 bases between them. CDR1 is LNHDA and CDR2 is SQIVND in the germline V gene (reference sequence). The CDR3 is CASRIWGVGNQPQHF. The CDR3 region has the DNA TGTGCCAGTCGAATATGGGGGGTTGGCAATCAGCCCCAGCATTTT.

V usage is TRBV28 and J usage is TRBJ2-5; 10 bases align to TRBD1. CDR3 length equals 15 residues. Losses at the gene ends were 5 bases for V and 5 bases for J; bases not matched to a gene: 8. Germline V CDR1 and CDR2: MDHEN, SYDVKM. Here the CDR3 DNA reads TGTGCCAGCAGTCCCAGGGGGACAGGGGTGGAGACCCAGTACTTC. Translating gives CASSPRGTGVETQYF.

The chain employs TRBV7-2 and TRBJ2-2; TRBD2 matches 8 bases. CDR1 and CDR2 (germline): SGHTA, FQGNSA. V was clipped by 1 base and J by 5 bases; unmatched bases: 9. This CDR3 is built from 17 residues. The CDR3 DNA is TGTGCCAGCAGCTTAGTGCGCGTAGCGGGAAGAACCGGGGAGCTGTTTTTT. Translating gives CASSLVRVAGRTGELFF.

CDR3 region: CASITGTRGERQPQHF. The CDR3 DNA reads as TGTGCCAGCATTACCGGGACAAGGGGTGAGAGGCAGCCCCAGCATTTT. V gene TRBV28 combines with J gene TRBJ1-5; maybe TRBD1 (6 bases). V was shortened by 7 bases and J by 7 bases, with 23 bases between the two germline ends. The CDR3 is 16 residues long. Germline V gene lookup returns CDR1 MDHEN and CDR2 SYDVKM.

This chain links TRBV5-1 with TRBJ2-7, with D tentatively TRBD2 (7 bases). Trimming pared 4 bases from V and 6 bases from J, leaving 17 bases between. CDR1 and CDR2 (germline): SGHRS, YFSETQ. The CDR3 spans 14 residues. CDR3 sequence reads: CASSRGVQGGEQYF. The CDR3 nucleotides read TGCGCCAGCAGCCGGGGGGTACAGGGAGGCGAGCAGTACTTC. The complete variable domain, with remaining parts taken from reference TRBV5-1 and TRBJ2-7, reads KAGVTQTPRYLIKTRGQQVTLSCSPISGHRSVSWYQQTPGQGLQFLFEYFSETQRNKGNFPGRFSGRQFSNSRSEMNVSTLELGDSALYLCASSRGVQGGEQYFGPGTRLTVT.

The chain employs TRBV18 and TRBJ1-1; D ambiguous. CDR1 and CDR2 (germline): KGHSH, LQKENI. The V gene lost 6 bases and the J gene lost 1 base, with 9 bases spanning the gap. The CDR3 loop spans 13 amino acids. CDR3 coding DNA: TGTGCCAGCTCGCTACAGCGGAACACTGAAGCTTTCTTT. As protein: CASSLQRNTEAFF.

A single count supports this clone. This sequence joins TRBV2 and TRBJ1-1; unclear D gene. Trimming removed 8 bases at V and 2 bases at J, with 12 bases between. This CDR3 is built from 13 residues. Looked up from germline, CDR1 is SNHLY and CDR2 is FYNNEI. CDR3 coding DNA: TGTGCCAGCGATCCTCGGGGAAACACTGAAGCTTTCTTT. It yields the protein CASDPRGNTEAFF. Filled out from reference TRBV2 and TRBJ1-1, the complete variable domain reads EPEVTQTPSHQVTQMGQEVILRCVPISNHLYFYWYRQILGQKVEFLVSFYNNEISEKSEIFDDQFSVERPDGSNFTLKIRSTKLEDSAMYFCASDPRGNTEAFFGQGTRLTVV.

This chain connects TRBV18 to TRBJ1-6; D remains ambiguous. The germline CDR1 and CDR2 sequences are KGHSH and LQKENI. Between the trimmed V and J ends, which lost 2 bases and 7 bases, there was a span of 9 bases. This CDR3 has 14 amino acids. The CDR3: CASSPDGLNSPLHF. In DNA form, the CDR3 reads TGTGCCAGCTCACCAGACGGATTGAATTCACCCCTCCACTTT.

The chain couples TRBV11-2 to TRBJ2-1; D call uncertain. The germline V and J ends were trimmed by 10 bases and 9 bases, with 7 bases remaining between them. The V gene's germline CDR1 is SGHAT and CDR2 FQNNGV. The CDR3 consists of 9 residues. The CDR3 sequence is CATPAEQFF. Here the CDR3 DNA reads TGTGCCACTCCAGCTGAGCAGTTCTTC. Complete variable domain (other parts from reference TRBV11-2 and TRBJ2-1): EAGVAQSPRYKIIEKRQSVAFWCNPISGHATLYWYQQILGQGPKLLIQFQNNGVVDDSQLPKDRFSAERLKGVDSTLKIQPAKLEDSAVYLCATPAEQFFGPGTRLTVL.

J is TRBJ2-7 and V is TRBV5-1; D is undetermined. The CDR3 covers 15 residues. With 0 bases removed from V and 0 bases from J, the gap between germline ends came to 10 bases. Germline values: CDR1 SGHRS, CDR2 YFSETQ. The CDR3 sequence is CASSLVSEVSYEQYF. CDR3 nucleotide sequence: TGCGCCAGCAGCTTGGTATCGGAAGTCTCCTACGAGCAGTACTTC.

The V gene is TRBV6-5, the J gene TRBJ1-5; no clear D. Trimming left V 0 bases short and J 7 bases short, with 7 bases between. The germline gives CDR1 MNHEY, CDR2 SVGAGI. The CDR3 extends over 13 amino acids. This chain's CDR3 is CASSYSMDQPQHF. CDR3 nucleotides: TGTGCCAGCAGTTACTCGATGGACCAGCCCCAGCATTTT.

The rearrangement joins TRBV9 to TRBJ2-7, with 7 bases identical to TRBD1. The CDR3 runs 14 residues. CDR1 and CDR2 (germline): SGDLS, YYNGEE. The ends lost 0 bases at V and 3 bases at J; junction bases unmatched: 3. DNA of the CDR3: TGTGCCAGCAGCGTAGGGGACAGAGACTACGAGCAGTACTTC. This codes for CASSVGDRDYEQYF.

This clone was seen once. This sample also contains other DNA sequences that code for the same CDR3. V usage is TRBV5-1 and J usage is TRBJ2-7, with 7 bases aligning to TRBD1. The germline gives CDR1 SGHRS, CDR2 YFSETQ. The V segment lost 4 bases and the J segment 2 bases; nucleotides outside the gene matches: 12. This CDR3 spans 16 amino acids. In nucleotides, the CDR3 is TGCGCCAGCAGCCGGCACTTCGGGACAGATACCTACGAGCAGTACTTC. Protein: CASSRHFGTDTYEQYF.

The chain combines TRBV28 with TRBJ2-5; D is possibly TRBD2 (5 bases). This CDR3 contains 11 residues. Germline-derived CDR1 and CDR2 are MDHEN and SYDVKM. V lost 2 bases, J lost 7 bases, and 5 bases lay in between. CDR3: CASSLEGTQYF. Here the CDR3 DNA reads TGTGCCAGCAGTTTAGAGGGGACCCAGTACTTC. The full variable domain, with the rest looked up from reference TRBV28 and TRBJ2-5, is DVKVTQSSRYLVKRTGEKVFLECVQDMDHENMFWYRQDPGLGLRLIYFSYDVKMKEKGDIPEGYSVSREKKERFSLILESASTNQTSMYLCASSLEGTQYFGPGTRLLVL.

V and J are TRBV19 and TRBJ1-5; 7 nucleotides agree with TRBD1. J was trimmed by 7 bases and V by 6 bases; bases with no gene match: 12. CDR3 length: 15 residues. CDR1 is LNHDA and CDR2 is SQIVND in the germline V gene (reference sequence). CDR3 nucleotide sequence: TGTGCCAGTAGGGCGGATACAGGGGTGCGCCAGCCCCAGCATTTT. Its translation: CASRADTGVRQPQHF. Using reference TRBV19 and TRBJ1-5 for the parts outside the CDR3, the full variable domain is DGGITQSPKYLFRKEGQNVTLSCEQNLNHDAMYWYRQDPGQGLRLIYYSQIVNDFQKGDIAEGYSVSREKKESFPLTVTSAQKNPTAFYLCASRADTGVRQPQHFGDGTRLSIL.

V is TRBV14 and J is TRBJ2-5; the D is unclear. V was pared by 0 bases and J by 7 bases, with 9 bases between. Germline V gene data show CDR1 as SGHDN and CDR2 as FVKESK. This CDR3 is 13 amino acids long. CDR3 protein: CASSQEVRGTQYF. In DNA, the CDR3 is TGTGCCAGCAGCCAAGAGGTCCGCGGGACCCAGTACTTC. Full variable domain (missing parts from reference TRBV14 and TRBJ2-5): EAGVTQFPSHSVIEKGQTVTLRCDPISGHDNLYWYRRVMGKEIKFLLHFVKESKQDESGMPNNRFLAERTGGTYSTLKVQPAELEDSGVYFCASSQEVRGTQYFGPGTRLLVL.

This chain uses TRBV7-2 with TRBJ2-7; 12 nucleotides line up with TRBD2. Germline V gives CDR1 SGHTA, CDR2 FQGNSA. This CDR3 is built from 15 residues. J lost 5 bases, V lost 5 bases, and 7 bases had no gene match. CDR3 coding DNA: TGTGCCAGCAGCCCCCTGCTAGCGGGAGGGGACGAGCAGTACTTC. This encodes CASSPLLAGGDEQYF.

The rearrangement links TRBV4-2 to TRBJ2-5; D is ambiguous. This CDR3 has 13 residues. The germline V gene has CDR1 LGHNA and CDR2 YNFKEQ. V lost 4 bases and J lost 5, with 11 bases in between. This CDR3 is CASSPGHGETQYF. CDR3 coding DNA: TGTGCCAGCAGCCCGGGTCATGGGGAGACCCAGTACTTC.

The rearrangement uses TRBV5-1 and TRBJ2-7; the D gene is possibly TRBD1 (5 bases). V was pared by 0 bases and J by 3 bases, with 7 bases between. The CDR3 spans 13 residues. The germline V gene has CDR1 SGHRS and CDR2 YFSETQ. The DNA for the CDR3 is TGCGCCAGCAGCTTGGTTGACAGCTACGAGCAGTACTTC. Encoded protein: CASSLVDSYEQYF.

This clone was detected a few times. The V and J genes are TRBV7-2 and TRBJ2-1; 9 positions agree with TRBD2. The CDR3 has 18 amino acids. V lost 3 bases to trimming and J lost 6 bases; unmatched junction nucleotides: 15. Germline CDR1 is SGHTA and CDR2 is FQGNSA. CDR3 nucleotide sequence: TGTGCCAGCAGCTTGGTTCTCCCTGGCGGGAGGGCCCGCAATGAGCAGTTCTTC. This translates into CASSLVLPGGRARNEQFF.

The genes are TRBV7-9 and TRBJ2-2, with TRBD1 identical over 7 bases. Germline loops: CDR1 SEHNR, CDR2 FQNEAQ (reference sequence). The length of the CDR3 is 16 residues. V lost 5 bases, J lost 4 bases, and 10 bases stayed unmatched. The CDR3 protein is CASSRPETGLTGELFF. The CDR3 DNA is TGTGCCAGCAGCCGACCTGAGACAGGGCTCACCGGGGAGCTGTTTTTT.

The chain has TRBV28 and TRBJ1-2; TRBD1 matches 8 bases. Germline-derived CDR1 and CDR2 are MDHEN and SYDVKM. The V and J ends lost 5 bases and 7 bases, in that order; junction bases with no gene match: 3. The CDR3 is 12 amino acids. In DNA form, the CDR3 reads TGTGCCAGCAGTCTACAGGGGGGTGGCTACACCTTC. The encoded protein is CASSLQGGGYTF.

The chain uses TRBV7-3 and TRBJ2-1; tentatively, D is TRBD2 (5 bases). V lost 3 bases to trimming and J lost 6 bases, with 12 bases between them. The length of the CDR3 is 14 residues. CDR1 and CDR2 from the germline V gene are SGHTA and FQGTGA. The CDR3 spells CASSFSGSGNEQFF. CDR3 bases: TGTGCCAGCAGCTTCAGTGGAAGCGGCAATGAGCAGTTCTTC.

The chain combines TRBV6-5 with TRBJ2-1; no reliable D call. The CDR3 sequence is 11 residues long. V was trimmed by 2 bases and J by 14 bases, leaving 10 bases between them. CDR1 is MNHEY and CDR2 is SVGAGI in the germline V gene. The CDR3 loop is CASSYGRSEFF. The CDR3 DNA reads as TGTGCCAGCAGTTACGGACGATCCGAGTTCTTC.

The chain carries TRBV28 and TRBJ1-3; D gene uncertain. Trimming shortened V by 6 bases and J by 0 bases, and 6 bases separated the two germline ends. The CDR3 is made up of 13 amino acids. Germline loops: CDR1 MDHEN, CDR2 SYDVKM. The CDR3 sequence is CASRRYSGNTIYF. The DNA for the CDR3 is TGTGCCAGCAGGCGATACTCTGGAAACACCATATATTTT.

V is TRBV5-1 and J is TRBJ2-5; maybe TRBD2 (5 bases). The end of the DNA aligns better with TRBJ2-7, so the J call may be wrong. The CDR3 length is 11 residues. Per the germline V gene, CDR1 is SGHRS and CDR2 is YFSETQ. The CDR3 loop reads CASRLAYEQYF. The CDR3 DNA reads TGCGCCAGCAGACTAGCCTACGAGCAGTACTTC.

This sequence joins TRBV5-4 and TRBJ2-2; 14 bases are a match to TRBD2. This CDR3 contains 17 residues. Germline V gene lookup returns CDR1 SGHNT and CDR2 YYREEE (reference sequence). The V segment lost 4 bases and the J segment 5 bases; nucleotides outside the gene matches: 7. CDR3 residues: CASSRLAGGSWTGELFF. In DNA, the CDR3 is TGTGCCAGCAGCCGACTAGCGGGGGGGTCCTGGACCGGGGAGCTGTTTTTT.